A selection of T cell receptor beta chains follows, all from one sample in a study of T cell responses to AZD1222 COVID-19 vaccine. TCRdb's copy holds only in-frame clones and misses some; the assay was immunoSEQ multiplex PCR. The repertoire has 7,500 to 8,500 clones, 88% of them found once; the top ten carry less than 9%. This specimen consisted of peripheral blood, obtained 28 days after the second AZD1222 dose. Every receptor here comes from an adult who received the AZD1222 COVID-19 vaccine. The CDR3 runs from the conserved cysteine through the conserved F or W. D genes are given only for firm matches. Expanded clones get a size class; other rows say once, few or many, or leave the size out.

D gene: NA
V gene: TRBV10-1
clone size: NA
J gene: TRBJ2-7
CDR3 protein: CATSQGDHEQYF
CDR3 DNA: TGCGCGACCTCACAGGGAGACCACGAGCAGTACTTC

D gene: NA
V gene: TRBV6-4
clone size: NA
J gene: TRBJ2-3
CDR3 protein: CASSDEGGRGHTQYF
CDR3 DNA: TGTGCCAGCAGTGACGAGGGGGGACGGGGCCATACGCAGTATTTT

D gene: TRBD1
V gene: TRBV9
clone size: NA
J gene: TRBJ2-1
CDR3 protein: CASSPPGTGSYNEQFF
CDR3 DNA: TGTGCCAGCAGCCCTCCCGGGACAGGCTCCTACAATGAGCAGTTCTTC

D gene: NA
V gene: TRBV29-1
clone size: NA
J gene: TRBJ2-3
CDR3 protein: CSVEVPRGMVGTDTQYF
CDR3 DNA: TGCAGCGTTGAAGTGCCTCGTGGGATGGTGGGCACAGATACGCAGTATTTT

D gene: NA
V gene: TRBV19
clone size: NA
J gene: TRBJ1-2
CDR3 protein: CASSKHREGNYGYTF
CDR3 DNA: TGTGCCAGTAGTAAACACAGGGAAGGTAACTATGGCTACACCTTC

D gene: NA
V gene: TRBV3-1/TRBV3-2
clone size: once
J gene: TRBJ1-6
CDR3 protein: CASSLRRGSGNSPLHF
CDR3 DNA: TGTGCCAGCAGCCTCCGTCGGGGATCGGGGAATTCACCCCTCCACTTT

D gene: TRBD1
V gene: TRBV28
clone size: NA
J gene: TRBJ1-2
CDR3 protein: CASSLTRGLTF
CDR3 DNA: TGTGCCAGCAGTTTAACCAGGGGGCTCACCTTC

D gene: TRBD2
V gene: TRBV9
clone size: NA
J gene: TRBJ2-1
CDR3 protein: CASSPQLAGVPSEQFF
CDR3 DNA: TGTGCCAGCAGCCCCCAACTAGCGGGAGTTCCCAGTGAGCAGTTCTTC

D gene: TRBD1
V gene: TRBV3-1/TRBV3-2
clone size: NA
J gene: TRBJ1-3
CDR3 protein: CASSRGQGSGNTIYF
CDR3 DNA: TGTGCCAGCAGCCGCGGACAGGGCTCTGGAAACACCATATATTTT

D gene: NA
V gene: TRBV11-3
clone size: NA
J gene: TRBJ2-5
CDR3 protein: CASSLGPSETQYF
CDR3 DNA: TGTGCCAGCAGCCTAGGACCCTCTGAGACCCAGTACTTC

D gene: TRBD1
V gene: TRBV19
clone size: NA
J gene: TRBJ1-4
CDR3 protein: CASSRQGVATNEKLFF
CDR3 DNA: TGTGCCAGTAGTCGGCAGGGGGTGGCAACTAATGAAAAACTGTTTTTT

D gene: NA
V gene: TRBV18
clone size: NA
J gene: TRBJ1-6
CDR3 protein: CASSRPNSPLHF
CDR3 DNA: TGTGCCAGCTCCAGGCCCAATTCACCCCTCCACTTT

D gene: TRBD2
V gene: TRBV10-3
clone size: NA
J gene: TRBJ2-7
CDR3 protein: CAMTSGSSEQYF
CDR3 DNA: TGTGCCATGACTAGCGGGAGTTCCGAGCAGTACTTC

D gene: NA
V gene: TRBV5-1
clone size: NA
J gene: TRBJ1-2
CDR3 protein: CASRVVLNSNYGYTF
CDR3 DNA: TGCGCCAGCCGGGTGGTCCTAAACTCTAACTATGGCTACACCTTC

D gene: NA
V gene: TRBV9
clone size: NA
J gene: TRBJ2-2
CDR3 protein: CASSVDSPGGGELFF
CDR3 DNA: TGTGCCAGCAGCGTAGACTCCCCGGGTGGCGGGGAGCTGTTTTTT

D gene: NA
V gene: TRBV28
clone size: NA
J gene: TRBJ1-2
CDR3 protein: CASRGTDYGYTF
CDR3 DNA: TGTGCCAGCCGGGGGACCGACTATGGCTACACCTTC

D gene: TRBD2
V gene: TRBV18
clone size: NA
J gene: TRBJ2-7
CDR3 protein: CASSPPASGLLEQYF
CDR3 DNA: TGTGCCAGCTCACCACCGGCTAGCGGCCTGTTGGAGCAGTACTTC

D gene: NA
V gene: TRBV28
clone size: NA
J gene: TRBJ2-1
CDR3 protein: CASSLLRESYNEQFF
CDR3 DNA: TGTGCCAGCAGTTTATTGAGGGAGAGCTACAATGAGCAGTTCTTC

D gene: NA
V gene: TRBV2
clone size: NA
J gene: TRBJ1-2
CDR3 protein: CASRDTGNYGYTF
CDR3 DNA: TGTGCCAGCAGGGATACAGGGAACTATGGCTACACCTTC

D gene: TRBD1
V gene: TRBV7-2
clone size: NA
J gene: TRBJ1-4
CDR3 protein: CASSKTGTGGLIEKLFF
CDR3 DNA: TGTGCCAGCAGCAAAACCGGGACAGGGGGCTTGATTGAAAAACTGTTTTTT

D gene: NA
V gene: TRBV4-3
clone size: NA
J gene: TRBJ2-2
CDR3 protein: CASSQGPGTGELFF
CDR3 DNA: TGCGCCAGCAGCCAAGGACCGGGCACCGGGGAGCTGTTTTTT

D gene: TRBD2
V gene: TRBV2
clone size: few
J gene: TRBJ2-3
CDR3 protein: CASTGLAGGRDTQYF
CDR3 DNA: TGTGCCAGCACCGGACTAGCGGGGGGCCGGGATACGCAGTATTTT

D gene: TRBD1
V gene: TRBV9
clone size: NA
J gene: TRBJ2-5
CDR3 protein: CASSLGFAGGQETQYF
CDR3 DNA: TGTGCCAGCAGCTTAGGGTTTGCAGGGGGACAAGAGACCCAGTACTTC

D gene: TRBD2
V gene: TRBV28
clone size: NA
J gene: TRBJ2-2
CDR3 protein: CASRTGGQTGELFF
CDR3 DNA: TGTGCCAGCCGCACGGGGGGGCAGACCGGGGAGCTGTTTTTT

D gene: TRBD1
V gene: TRBV11-2
clone size: NA
J gene: TRBJ2-2
CDR3 protein: CASSTGTGYTGELFF
CDR3 DNA: TGTGCCAGCTCAACCGGGACAGGGTATACCGGGGAGCTGTTTTTT

D gene: TRBD1
V gene: TRBV5-4
clone size: NA
J gene: TRBJ2-7
CDR3 protein: CASSLQGSYEQYF
CDR3 DNA: TGTGCCAGCAGCTTACAGGGGTCCTACGAGCAGTACTTC

D gene: NA
V gene: TRBV5-1
clone size: few
J gene: TRBJ2-3
CDR3 protein: CASSSLQGTDTQYF
CDR3 DNA: TGCGCCAGCAGCTCACTACAGGGCACAGATACGCAGTATTTT

D gene: TRBD2
V gene: TRBV6-2/TRBV6-3
clone size: NA
J gene: TRBJ2-5
CDR3 protein: CASSYSGTSGTGETQYF
CDR3 DNA: TGTGCCAGCAGTTACTCCGGGACTAGCGGGACAGGAGAGACCCAGTACTTC

D gene: NA
V gene: TRBV19
clone size: NA
J gene: TRBJ1-6
CDR3 protein: CASSLWGTDSPLHF
CDR3 DNA: TGTGCCAGTAGTCTGTGGGGCACTGATTCACCCCTCCACTTT

D gene: NA
V gene: TRBV11-3
clone size: NA
J gene: TRBJ1-1
CDR3 protein: CASSLGDRYEAFF
CDR3 DNA: TGTGCCAGCAGCTTAGGCGACAGGTATGAAGCTTTCTTT

D gene: TRBD1
V gene: TRBV24-1
clone size: NA
J gene: TRBJ1-5
CDR3 protein: CATSGRTGANQPQHF
CDR3 DNA: TGTGCCACCAGTGGCCGAACAGGGGCCAATCAGCCCCAGCATTTT

D gene: NA
V gene: TRBV27
clone size: NA
J gene: TRBJ2-3
CDR3 protein: CASSFNPPGPSTDTQYF
CDR3 DNA: TGTGCCAGCAGTTTCAACCCCCCGGGACCGAGCACAGATACGCAGTATTTT

D gene: NA
V gene: TRBV28
clone size: NA
J gene: TRBJ1-2
CDR3 protein: CASSLLQTDYGYTF
CDR3 DNA: TGTGCCAGCAGTTTACTACAGACCGACTATGGCTACACCTTC

D gene: NA
V gene: TRBV6-5
clone size: NA
J gene: TRBJ2-3
CDR3 protein: CASSYFPYAGTDTQYF
CDR3 DNA: TGTGCCAGCAGTTACTTCCCTTACGCTGGCACAGATACGCAGTATTTT

D gene: TRBD1
V gene: TRBV6-6
clone size: NA
J gene: TRBJ1-4
CDR3 protein: CASSQDRGRLSNEKLFF
CDR3 DNA: TGTGCCAGCAGTCAGGACAGGGGGCGCTTAAGTAATGAAAAACTGTTTTTT

D gene: NA
V gene: TRBV3-1/TRBV3-2
clone size: NA
J gene: TRBJ2-1
CDR3 protein: CATGRERDEQFF
CDR3 DNA: TGTGCCACTGGGAGAGAACGGGATGAGCAGTTCTTC

D gene: TRBD2
V gene: TRBV7-3
clone size: NA
J gene: TRBJ2-2
CDR3 protein: CASSPPTSGAVGELFF
CDR3 DNA: TGTGCCAGCAGCCCCCCGACTAGCGGGGCGGTCGGGGAGCTGTTTTTT

D gene: TRBD2
V gene: TRBV10-3
clone size: NA
J gene: TRBJ2-1
CDR3 protein: CAISGKAGAPSSYNEQFF
CDR3 DNA: TGTGCCATCAGTGGAAAAGCGGGGGCCCCCAGCTCCTACAATGAGCAGTTCTTC

D gene: NA
V gene: TRBV7-3
clone size: NA
J gene: TRBJ2-3
CDR3 protein: CASGRNTDTQYF
CDR3 DNA: TGTGCCAGTGGGAGGAACACAGATACGCAGTATTTT

D gene: NA
V gene: TRBV7-2
clone size: once
J gene: TRBJ2-5
CDR3 protein: CASSPDSQETQYF
CDR3 DNA: TGTGCCAGCAGCCCAGACTCGCAAGAGACCCAGTACTTC

D gene: NA
V gene: TRBV7-9
clone size: few
J gene: TRBJ1-2
CDR3 protein: CASSHRLTAPDYGYTF
CDR3 DNA: TGTGCCAGCAGCCACCGCTTGACAGCCCCGGACTATGGCTACACCTTC

D gene: NA
V gene: TRBV28
clone size: NA
J gene: TRBJ1-2
CDR3 protein: CASSQSWYGYTF
CDR3 DNA: TGTGCCAGCAGCCAATCTTGGTATGGCTACACCTTC

D gene: TRBD1
V gene: TRBV5-5
clone size: NA
J gene: TRBJ2-3
CDR3 protein: CASSWDRSTDTQYF
CDR3 DNA: TGTGCCAGCAGCTGGGACAGGAGCACAGATACGCAGTATTTT

D gene: TRBD1
V gene: TRBV5-4
clone size: NA
J gene: TRBJ1-1
CDR3 protein: CASSRGQGGAEAFF
CDR3 DNA: TGTGCCAGCAGCCGTGGACAGGGCGGGGCTGAAGCTTTCTTT

D gene: TRBD1
V gene: TRBV30
clone size: NA
J gene: TRBJ2-7
CDR3 protein: CAWSDVTTGLATYEQYF
CDR3 DNA: TGTGCCTGGAGTGACGTGACGACAGGGCTGGCAACCTACGAGCAGTACTTC

D gene: NA
V gene: TRBV7-2
clone size: NA
J gene: TRBJ2-5
CDR3 protein: CASSLRVQETQYF
CDR3 DNA: TGTGCCAGCAGCCTCCGGGTCCAAGAGACCCAGTACTTC

D gene: TRBD1
V gene: TRBV9
clone size: NA
J gene: TRBJ1-1
CDR3 protein: CASSVRQGGAEAFF
CDR3 DNA: TGTGCCAGCAGCGTACGACAGGGCGGAGCTGAAGCTTTCTTT

D gene: NA
V gene: TRBV9
clone size: NA
J gene: TRBJ1-4
CDR3 protein: CASSFRDFRNEKLFF
CDR3 DNA: TGTGCCAGCAGCTTCCGGGACTTTCGGAATGAAAAACTGTTTTTT

D gene: NA
V gene: TRBV28
clone size: once
J gene: TRBJ1-6
CDR3 protein: CASSSTGSPLHF
CDR3 DNA: TGTGCCAGCAGTTCCACAGGTTCACCCCTCCACTTT

D gene: TRBD1
V gene: TRBV4-1
clone size: NA
J gene: TRBJ1-1
CDR3 protein: CASSQYADRVLSEAFF
CDR3 DNA: TGCGCCAGCAGCCAGTACGCAGACAGGGTTCTTTCTGAAGCTTTCTTT

D gene: NA
V gene: TRBV4-2
clone size: NA
J gene: TRBJ2-2
CDR3 protein: CASSQNQGNTGELFF
CDR3 DNA: TGTGCCAGCAGCCAAAATCAGGGGAACACCGGGGAGCTGTTTTTT

D gene: NA
V gene: TRBV29-1
clone size: NA
J gene: TRBJ2-3
CDR3 protein: CSVGTRERATDTQYF
CDR3 DNA: TGCAGCGTTGGTACCCGGGAGAGGGCCACAGATACGCAGTATTTT

D gene: TRBD1
V gene: TRBV11-2
clone size: NA
J gene: TRBJ2-1
CDR3 protein: CASSPPGQGYNEQFF
CDR3 DNA: TGTGCCAGCAGCCCGCCGGGACAGGGATACAATGAGCAGTTCTTC

D gene: NA
V gene: TRBV6-6
clone size: NA
J gene: TRBJ1-6
CDR3 protein: CASSPIPDNSPLHF
CDR3 DNA: TGTGCCAGCAGTCCCATTCCCGATAATTCACCCCTCCACTTT